The 30 T cell receptor beta chains presented below share a single source sample, sequenced in a study of regulatory T cells in long-lasting Graves disease. Arm-PCR of CDR3 regions with iRepertoire HTBI primers generated TCR beta libraries. TCRdb re-called the multiplex PCR reads through MiXCR, storing one row per CDR3 protein. The repertoire holds about 660,000 distinct CDR3 sequences, about 30% seen once, with under 50% in the top ten. The time point denotes: persistent/refractory GD, antithyroid drugs over 5 years with positive TRAb. The authors made the TCR library using RNA they extracted from PBMCs. The sequenced sample was peripheral blood mononuclear cells (PBMCs), obtained when the disease was refractory, from a patient treated with antithyroid drugs. The receptors come from a female donor with Graves disease.

Regarding this clonotype: Since a much larger clone is just one base distant, this may be a read error. This chain joins TRBV27 and TRBJ2-7, with a possible D match to TRBD1 (6 bases). Trimming took 4 bases from V and 5 from J, leaving 15 bases between them. The germline V gene encodes CDR1 MNHEY and CDR2 SMNVEV (reference sequence). The CDR3 has 14 amino acids. For the CDR3, the DNA is TGTGCCAGCAGTTCCCCTATCCAGGGGCACGAGCAGTACTTC. Translated: CASSSPIQGHEQYF.

V usage is TRBV19 and J usage is TRBJ2-7; TRBD2 matches 9 bases. The J segment lost 0 bases and the V segment lost 6 bases, leaving 6 bases of the junction unmatched. The CDR3 contains 15 residues. Germline V gives CDR1 LNHDA, CDR2 SQIVND (reference sequence). The CDR3 loop is CASRTTSGPSYEQYF. The DNA for the CDR3 is TGTGCCAGTAGGACGACTAGCGGACCCTCCTACGAGCAGTACTTC.

V usage is TRBV6-1 and J usage is TRBJ1-3; TRBD1 agrees at 12 bases. The CDR3 extends over 15 amino acids. The V gene's germline CDR1 is MNHNS and CDR2 SASEGT. The V segment lost 10 bases and the J segment 1 base; nucleotides outside the gene matches: 5. CDR3 protein: CAITGQGASGNTIYF. CDR3 DNA sequence: TGTGCCATTACGGGACAGGGGGCTTCTGGAAACACCATATATTTT.

This clonotype was observed a few times. This chain joins TRBV19 and TRBJ1-5; 7 bases agree with TRBD1. Germline loops: CDR1 LNHDA, CDR2 SQIVND (reference sequence). The CDR3 is 14 residues long. V lost 5 bases and J lost 3; bases outside the gene matches: 4. This CDR3 is CASSVTGDNQPQHF. CDR3 bases: TGTGCCAGTAGTGTTACAGGGGACAATCAGCCCCAGCATTTT.

In its sample, this clonotype was seen a few times. The chain is built from TRBV18 and TRBJ1-4; D gene uncertain. V shed 8 bases and J shed 6 bases, with 4 bases lying between them. Germline CDR1 KGHSH, CDR2 LQKENI. The CDR3 runs to 10 residues. CDR3 in DNA: TGTGCCAGCGGAGATGAAAAACTGTTTTTT. Protein product: CASGDEKLFF.

This clonotype has just a few counts. The rearrangement uses TRBV2 and TRBJ2-7; D may be TRBD2 (5 bases). This CDR3 region has 14 residues. V lost 3 bases and J 2 bases, leaving 11 bases between the germline ends. Looked up from germline, CDR1 is SNHLY and CDR2 is FYNNEI. CDR3 protein: CASSEERLPYEQYF. CDR3 nucleotide sequence: TGTGCCAGCAGTGAGGAGCGGCTACCCTACGAGCAGTACTTC.

V gene TRBV7-2 combines with J gene TRBJ2-7, with D possibly matching TRBD1 (6 bases). CDR1 is SGHTA and CDR2 is FQGNSA in the germline V gene. V was pared by 5 bases and J by 0 bases, with 11 bases between. CDR3 size: 14 residues. CDR3 in DNA: TGTGCCAGCAGCATTCCCAGGGGCTCCTACGAGCAGTACTTC. It codes for CASSIPRGSYEQYF.

This clonotype appeared a few times. The V call is TRBV2, the J call TRBJ2-7; 14 nucleotides agree with TRBD2. CDR1 is SNHLY, CDR2 FYNNEI, per germline. The ends lost 8 bases at V and 3 bases at J; junction bases unmatched: 3. This CDR3 is built from 14 residues. The CDR3 region has the DNA TGTGCCAGCGGGGGGACTAGCGGGAGCTACGAGCAGTACTTC. This codes for CASGGTSGSYEQYF.

J is TRBJ1-2 and V is TRBV5-1; D not certain. The CDR3 has 15 amino acids. Trimming cost V 0 bases and J 4 bases, with 13 bases left between them. From germline, CDR1 is SGHRS and CDR2 YFSETQ. The CDR3 loop is CASSLVPQPFYGYTF. In nucleotides, the CDR3 is TGCGCCAGCAGCTTGGTGCCCCAACCGTTCTATGGCTACACCTTC.

This clonotype was counted a few times. This chain joins TRBV7-9 and TRBJ1-1; D is uncertain. Trimming took 3 bases from V and 4 from J, leaving 9 bases between them. CDR3 length: 13 amino acids. In germline, CDR1 is SEHNR, CDR2 FQNEAQ (reference sequence). CDR3 in amino acids: CASSLGATTEAFF. In DNA form, the CDR3 reads TGTGCCAGCAGCTTGGGTGCCACCACTGAAGCTTTCTTT.

The V and J genes are TRBV20-1 and TRBJ2-1; D might be TRBD1 (5 bases). Germline CDR1 and CDR2: DFQATT and SNEGSKA (reference sequence). Trimming left V 1 base short and J 0 bases short, with 7 bases between. The CDR3 spans 14 residues. CDR3 loop: CSARGGPSYNEQFF. Written as DNA, the CDR3 is TGCAGTGCTAGAGGGGGCCCCTCCTACAATGAGCAGTTCTTC.

This sequence joins TRBV19 and TRBJ1-5, with D possibly TRBD1 on 6 matching bases. This CDR3 spans 13 amino acids. Per germline, CDR1 LNHDA and CDR2 SQIVND (reference sequence). The ends were cut back, 7 bases at V and 6 bases at J, with 13 bases in the middle. Here the CDR3 reads CASKEGGGQPQHF. DNA of the CDR3: TGTGCCAGTAAAGAAGGGGGTGGTCAGCCCCAGCATTTT. The complete variable domain, with remaining parts taken from reference TRBV19 and TRBJ1-5, reads DGGITQSPKYLFRKEGQNVTLSCEQNLNHDAMYWYRQDPGQGLRLIYYSQIVNDFQKGDIAEGYSVSREKKESFPLTVTSAQKNPTAFYLCASKEGGGQPQHFGDGTRLSIL.

There are many counts of this clonotype. The rearrangement links TRBV12-3 or TRBV12-4 to TRBJ2-4; possible D gene TRBD2, 6 bases. V gave up 5 bases and J gave up 8 bases, with 13 bases separating them. The CDR3 has 13 amino acids. As DNA, the CDR3 is TGTGCCAGCAGTCGGGACTGGAGGGACATTCAGTACTTC. It yields the protein CASSRDWRDIQYF.

This clonotype was found many times. This chain joins TRBV2 and TRBJ1-1, with D possibly matching TRBD1 (6 bases). Germline CDR1 reads SNHLY; CDR2 reads FYNNEI. CDR3 length equals 15 residues. Trimming shortened V by 6 bases and J by 5 bases, and 19 bases separated the two germline ends. The chain's CDR3 is CASRPEGGRITEAFF. DNA of the CDR3: TGTGCCAGCAGACCCGAAGGGGGGAGAATAACTGAAGCTTTCTTT.

This clonotype showed up just a few times. The V gene is TRBV2, the J gene TRBJ1-1, with TRBD1 identical over 11 bases. V gave up 10 bases and J gave up 10 bases; unmatched junction bases: 11. Germline assignment: CDR1 SNHLY and CDR2 FYNNEI. The CDR3 is 13 amino acids. The CDR3 loop reads CATVDRGLEGAFF. The CDR3 nucleotides are TGTGCCACCGTGGACAGGGGGCTAGAAGGAGCTTTCTTT.

The rearrangement links TRBV6-1 to TRBJ2-5; D is unresolved. V was shortened by 6 bases and J by 4 bases, with 15 bases between the two germline ends. In germline, CDR1 is MNHNS, CDR2 SASEGT. CDR3 size: 14 residues. In nucleotides, the CDR3 is TGTGCCAGCAGCCTGCAACACGGTCGAGAGACCCAGTACTTC. Translation gives CASSLQHGRETQYF.

J is TRBJ2-5 and V is TRBV3-1; D is tentatively TRBD1 or TRBD2 (7 bases each). The V gene lost 8 bases and the J gene lost 4 bases, with 17 bases spanning the gap. The germline CDR1 and CDR2 sequences are LGHDT and YNNKEL (reference sequence). CDR3 length equals 14 residues. CDR3 protein: CASGDSGKSETQYF. The CDR3 region has the DNA TGTGCCAGCGGGGACAGCGGGAAGTCAGAGACCCAGTACTTC.

This clonotype has more than one count but fewer than ten. The genes are TRBV19 and TRBJ1-2, with D unresolved. The CDR3 contains 13 residues. V was cut by 5 bases and J by 8 bases, with 15 bases left in between. Germline assignment: CDR1 LNHDA and CDR2 SQIVND (reference sequence). The CDR3 coding sequence is TGTGCCAGTAGTGGGAGGGTGAATTGGGGCTACACCTTC. Translation: CASSGRVNWGYTF.

This clonotype was detected many times. The V and J genes are TRBV12-3 or TRBV12-4 and TRBJ2-5; no clear D gene. The germline V and J ends were trimmed by 8 bases and 0 bases, with 13 bases remaining between them. The CDR3 runs to 14 residues. The CDR3 is CASRVVLYQETQYF. CDR3 coding DNA: TGTGCCAGCCGAGTTGTGTTGTACCAAGAGACCCAGTACTTC.

This clonotype was detected only a few times. V gene TRBV2 combines with J gene TRBJ1-1; 8 nucleotides match TRBD1. CDR1 is SNHLY, CDR2 FYNNEI, per germline. With 6 bases clipped from V and 6 bases from J, the junction kept 9 bases outside the gene matches. This CDR3 region has 14 residues. CDR3 sequence reads: CASRKDRAPSEAFF. The CDR3 nucleotides are TGTGCCAGCAGGAAGGACAGGGCCCCCTCTGAAGCTTTCTTT.

This clonotype occurred a few times. This chain links TRBV5-4 with TRBJ2-5, with D tentatively TRBD1 or TRBD2 (5 bases each). Germline loops: CDR1 SGHNT, CDR2 YYREEE (reference sequence). V shed 8 bases and J shed 2 bases, with 16 bases lying between them. The CDR3 has 14 residues. CDR3 residues: CASRLRGQQETQYF. In DNA form, the CDR3 reads TGTGCCAGTCGACTTCGGGGCCAGCAAGAGACCCAGTACTTC.

This clonotype was picked up many times. The chain uses TRBV2 and TRBJ2-7, with D maybe TRBD1 (6 bases). CDR1 and CDR2 from the germline V gene are SNHLY and FYNNEI. This CDR3 region has 15 residues. Trimming removed 1 base from V and 5 bases from J, with 15 bases in between. DNA of the CDR3: TGTGCCAGCAGTGAAGTCTATCAGGGGAAGGACGAGCAGTACTTC. Translation gives CASSEVYQGKDEQYF. The whole variable domain, remainder taken from reference TRBV2 and TRBJ2-7, is EPEVTQTPSHQVTQMGQEVILRCVPISNHLYFYWYRQILGQKVEFLVSFYNNEISEKSEIFDDQFSVERPDGSNFTLKIRSTKLEDSAMYFCASSEVYQGKDEQYFGPGTRLTVT.

CDR3 coding DNA: TGTGCCAGTAGGATTTCCGACAGGGGGAACACTGAAGCTTTCTTT. Its protein is CASRISDRGNTEAFF. This sequence joins TRBV19 and TRBJ1-1; 8 nucleotides align to TRBD1. CDR3 length equals 15 residues. Looked up from germline, CDR1 is LNHDA and CDR2 is SQIVND (reference sequence). J was trimmed by 1 base and V by 6 bases; bases with no gene match: 7.

This clonotype was observed a handful of times. The gene calls are TRBV20-1 and TRBJ1-6; D is uncertain. Germline V gene lookup returns CDR1 DFQATT and CDR2 SNEGSKA (reference sequence). The V end lost 5 bases, the J end lost 7 bases, and 15 bases lay between the germline ends. This CDR3 contains 14 residues. The CDR3, as DNA: TGCAGTGCTCCCCAGAGCCCTGCCAATTCACCCCTCCACTTT. Its protein product is CSAPQSPANSPLHF.

In this sample, this clonotype turned up a few times. V gene TRBV6-2 or TRBV6-3 combines with J gene TRBJ1-2, with 7 bases fitting TRBD1. V was pared by 5 bases and J by 2 bases, with 5 bases of the junction left unmatched. The CDR3 has 14 amino acids. The germline V gene has CDR1 MNHEY and CDR2 SVGEGT. The CDR3 is CASSMTGTNYGYTF. The DNA for the CDR3 is TGTGCCAGCAGTATGACAGGGACCAACTATGGCTACACCTTC.

The chain links TRBV30 to TRBJ2-5; TRBD1 agrees at 9 bases. CDR3 length: 13 residues. V trimming: 1 base; J trimming: 4 bases; junction bases outside the gene matches: 1. Germline-derived CDR1 and CDR2 are GTSNPN and SVGIG (reference sequence). Written as DNA, the CDR3 is TGTGCCTGGAGTGCGGACAGGGGAGAGACCCAGTACTTC. Amino acid sequence: CAWSADRGETQYF. Full variable domain (rest looked up from reference TRBV30 and TRBJ2-5): SQTIHQWPATLVQPVGSPLSLECTVEGTSNPNLYWYRQAAGRGLQLLFYSVGIGQISSEVPQNLSASRPQDRQFILSSKKLLLSDSGFYLCAWSADRGETQYFGPGTRLLVL.

This clonotype was observed a few times. The rearrangement links TRBV7-9 to TRBJ2-5, with a weak D call TRBD2 (5 bases). Deletions cut 2 bases from V and 4 bases from J, with 11 bases between. Germline V gives CDR1 SEHNR, CDR2 FQNEAQ (reference sequence). This CDR3 comprises 14 residues. This CDR3 reads CASSLNSRGETQYF. DNA of the CDR3: TGTGCCAGCAGCTTAAATTCCCGGGGAGAGACCCAGTACTTC.

The chain joins TRBV29-1 to TRBJ2-7, with D possibly matching TRBD1 (6 bases). V gave up 3 bases and J gave up 2 bases, with 11 bases separating them. CDR1 is SQVTM and CDR2 is ANQGSEA in the germline V gene. The CDR3 has 13 amino acids. The CDR3 region has the DNA TGCAGCGTTGAGGCGGCAGGGGCCTACGAGCAGTACTTC. Translated: CSVEAAGAYEQYF.

This clonotype showed up just a few times. The chain links TRBV19 to TRBJ1-2; no firm D call. This CDR3 has 14 residues. From germline, CDR1 is LNHDA and CDR2 SQIVND (reference sequence). V was cut by 4 bases and J by 4 bases, with 13 bases left in between. The CDR3 nucleotides read TGTGCCAGTAGTACCCCCAGACTGGCCTATGGCTACACCTTC. It encodes CASSTPRLAYGYTF.

This clonotype was seen a few times. This chain joins TRBV6-1 and TRBJ1-1; D gene unclear. The V and J ends lost 3 bases and 3 bases respectively, with 14 bases between them. The germline V gene encodes CDR1 MNHNS and CDR2 SASEGT. This CDR3 contains 15 residues. The CDR3 coding sequence is TGTGCCAGCAGTGAGGGGATGGATATGGACACTGAAGCTTTCTTT. This encodes CASSEGMDMDTEAFF.